This paragraph reports one TCR beta chain. The antigen remains undetermined. Here immunoSEQ multiplex PCR was the method, and the copy in TCRdb shows in-frame clones only, minus some. The sample has about 36,000 clones, about 94% seen once; the top ten hold approximately 0.7%. CDR3 length: 17 residues. The V and J ends lost 5 bases and 2 bases, in that order; junction bases with no gene match: 14. Germline V gene lookup returns CDR1 LNHNV and CDR2 YYDKDF (reference sequence). These data are taken from a study of circulating and synovial CD4+ cells in juvenile arthritis. Study-wide points: Bulk blood CD4 samples held at least an order of magnitude more or fewer genomes than CPL. Compared with bulk blood, circulating pathogenic-like lymphocytes shared substantially more CDR3 sequences with synovial T cells. Shared-clonotype fractions with synovium likely underestimate full repertoire overlap. Diversity here was lower than in bulk blood CD4 cells.

This sequence was found in a human donor with juvenile idiopathic arthritis. The chain carries TRBV15 and TRBJ2-5, with 7 positions matching TRBD1. Sequences were obtained from CD4+ T cells from blood. The CDR3 region is CATSPRRDSSLQETQYF. The CDR3 DNA follows: TGTGCCACCAGCCCCCGCCGGGACAGTAGTCTACAAGAGACCCAGTACTTC. The full variable domain, in which reference TRBV15 and TRBJ2-5 provide the parts outside the CDR3, is DAMVIQNPRYQVTQFGKPVTLSCSQTLNHNVMYWYQQKSSQAPKLLFHYYDKDFNNEADTPDNFQSRRPNTSFCFLDIRSPGLGDTAMYLCATSPRRDSSLQETQYFGPGTRLLVL.